The 9 T cell receptor beta chains listed next were all sequenced from one sample in a study of spatial heterogeneity in lung cancer. TCRdb re-called the 5' RACE reads through MiXCR, storing one row per CDR3 protein. Of around 63,000 distinct CDR3 sequences in the sample, around 6% were seen once. The sample's time point: sample taken at primary tumor resection. The sample here was PBMCs, taken at surgery. All receptors derive from a female donor with early-stage non-small cell lung cancer.

This clonotype was detected a few times. The chain has TRBV6-2 or TRBV6-3 and TRBJ1-5, with D hard to call. V lost 7 bases, J lost 5 bases, and 9 bases lay in between. The CDR3 loop spans 12 amino acids. CDR1 is MNHEY, CDR2 SVGEGT, per germline. CDR3 in amino acids: CASKIGDQPQHF. CDR3 sequence (DNA): TGTGCCAGCAAAATCGGCGATCAGCCCCAGCATTTT.

This clonotype was detected a few times. The genes are TRBV29-1 and TRBJ1-1, with 8 positions matching TRBD1. J lost 5 bases, V lost 7 bases, and 9 bases had no gene match. Germline lookup yields CDR1 SQVTM and CDR2 ANQGSEA. The CDR3 spans 13 residues. The CDR3, as DNA: TGCAGCGGTGGACAGGGAAAGGAGACTGAAGCTTTCTTT. This gives the protein CSGGQGKETEAFF. The whole variable domain, remainder taken from reference TRBV29-1 and TRBJ1-1, is SAVISQKPSRDICQRGTSLTIQCQVDSQVTMMFWYRQQPGQSLTLIATANQGSEATYESGFVIDKFPISRPNLTFSTLTVSNMSPEDSSIYLCSGGQGKETEAFFGQGTRLTVV.

In this sample, this clonotype turned up a few times. The chain has TRBV6-5 and TRBJ2-1; 12 bases match TRBD2. The CDR3 is made up of 15 amino acids. The V and J ends lost 4 bases and 6 bases, in that order; junction bases with no gene match: 4. Germline assignment: CDR1 MNHEY and CDR2 SVGAGI. The CDR3 reads CASSSLAGGPNEQFF. The DNA for the CDR3 is TGTGCCAGCAGTTCCCTAGCGGGGGGGCCCAATGAGCAGTTCTTC.

There are many counts of this clonotype. The chain employs TRBV20-1 and TRBJ2-5; 7 positions agree with TRBD2. The J segment lost 6 bases and the V segment lost 5 bases, leaving 9 bases of the junction unmatched. This CDR3 comprises 13 residues. From germline, CDR1 is DFQATT and CDR2 SNEGSKA (reference sequence). The CDR3 nucleotides are TGCAGTGCTCCCGTGCGCGGGGGAAAGACCCAGTACTTC. Its protein is CSAPVRGGKTQYF.

This clonotype has more than one count but fewer than ten. This chain links TRBV28 with TRBJ2-7; 7 bases line up with TRBD1. The V segment lost 6 bases and the J segment 5 bases; nucleotides outside the gene matches: 10. This CDR3 is 14 amino acids long. Germline V gene data show CDR1 as MDHEN and CDR2 as SYDVKM. Here the CDR3 reads CASSRSGTENEQYV. The CDR3 coding sequence is TGTGCCAGCAGCCGTTCCGGGACAGAGAACGAGCAGTACGTC.

The V gene is TRBV5-1, the J gene TRBJ1-2; 11 nucleotides align to TRBD1. V was clipped by 0 bases and J by 4 bases; unmatched bases: 2. Germline CDR1 and CDR2: SGHRS and YFSETQ. The CDR3 has 15 amino acids. CDR3 coding DNA: TGCGCCAGCAGCTTGGTAGGGACAGGGGGCTATGGCTACACCTTC. This encodes CASSLVGTGGYGYTF.

This clonotype appeared many times. The chain carries TRBV28 and TRBJ1-4; D not resolved. The CDR3 sequence is 15 residues long. Per the germline V gene, CDR1 is MDHEN and CDR2 is SYDVKM. V shed 3 bases and J shed 0 bases, with 8 bases lying between them. The CDR3 here is CASSFSAPTNEKLFF. The CDR3 DNA reads TGTGCCAGCAGTTTTTCGGCGCCAACTAATGAAAAACTGTTTTTT.

This clonotype was observed a few times. DNA for the CDR3: TGTGCCAGCAGTTCCCCGGGTATTCTTGCCACTGGGGCCAACGTCCTGACTTTC. Protein sequence: CASSSPGILATGANVLTF. This sequence joins TRBV28 and TRBJ2-6; no clear D gene. CDR3 size: 18 residues. V lost 4 bases, J lost 2 bases, and 18 bases lay in between. CDR1 is MDHEN, CDR2 SYDVKM, per germline.

In this sample, this clonotype turned up many times. The J gene is TRBJ1-4, the V gene TRBV12-3 or TRBV12-4, with 9 bases aligning to TRBD1. J gave up 5 bases and V 3 bases, and 4 bases lay outside the gene matches. CDR3 length equals 15 residues. This CDR3 is CASSFGDRENEKLFF. In nucleotides, the CDR3 is TGTGCCAGCAGTTTCGGGGACAGGGAAAATGAAAAACTGTTTTTT.